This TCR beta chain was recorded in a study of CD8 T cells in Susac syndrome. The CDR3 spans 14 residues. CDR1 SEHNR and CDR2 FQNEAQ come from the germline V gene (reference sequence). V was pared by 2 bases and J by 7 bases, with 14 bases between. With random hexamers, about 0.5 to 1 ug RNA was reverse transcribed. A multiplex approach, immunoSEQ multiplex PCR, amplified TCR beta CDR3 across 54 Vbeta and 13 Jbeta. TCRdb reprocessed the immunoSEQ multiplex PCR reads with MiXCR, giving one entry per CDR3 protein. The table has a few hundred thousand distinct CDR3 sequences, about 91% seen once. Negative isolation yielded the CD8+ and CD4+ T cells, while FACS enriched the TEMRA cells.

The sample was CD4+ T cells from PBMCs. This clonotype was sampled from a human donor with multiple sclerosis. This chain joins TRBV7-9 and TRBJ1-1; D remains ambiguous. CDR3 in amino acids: CASSLFSPNGEAFF. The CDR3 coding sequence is TGTGCCAGCAGCTTATTTTCCCCGAACGGTGAAGCTTTCTTT.